These 13 T cell receptor beta chains originate from one sample sequenced in a study of blood T cell repertoires in COVID-19. The method was immunoSEQ multiplex PCR; TCRdb's version includes in-frame clones alone and lacks a portion of them. The sample lists about 84,000 clones, about 80% occurring once. Sequenced material: peripheral blood. The source is a man between 65 and 80 years old with acute or convalescent COVID-19.

The chain joins TRBV2 to TRBJ2-3; a possible D gene is TRBD2 (5 bases). Trimming pared 8 bases from V and 2 bases from J, leaving 17 bases between. CDR1 is SNHLY, CDR2 FYNNEI, per germline. This CDR3 is built from 15 residues. The CDR3 here is CASLKAGGFTDTQYF. The CDR3 bases are TGTGCCAGCCTCAAGGCTGGAGGCTTCACAGATACGCAGTATTTT.

The V call is TRBV28, the J call TRBJ1-6; D unresolved. Germline V lookup: CDR1 MDHEN, CDR2 SYDVKM. CDR3 length equals 14 residues. Between the trimmed V and J ends, which lost 3 bases and 9 bases, there was a span of 12 bases. The CDR3 is CASSLAPSGSPLHF. The CDR3, as DNA: TGTGCCAGCAGTTTGGCCCCGTCGGGTTCACCCCTCCACTTT.

The chain has TRBV28 and TRBJ1-5, with 10 bases aligning to TRBD1. Unmatched junction bases numbered 7, after V lost 5 bases and J lost 6 bases. This CDR3 is built from 15 residues. CDR1 and CDR2 from the germline V gene are MDHEN and SYDVKM. Here the CDR3 reads CASSRQGARSQPQHF. CDR3 sequence (DNA): TGTGCCAGCAGTAGACAGGGGGCTAGAAGTCAGCCCCAGCATTTT.

The V gene is TRBV6-5, the J gene TRBJ2-5, with TRBD2 matching over 9 bases. The CDR3 contains 14 residues. After removal of 6 bases from V and 3 bases from J, the junction contained 5 bases not matched to a gene. Germline lookup yields CDR1 MNHEY and CDR2 SVGAGI. CDR3 bases: TGTGCCAGCAGAGGTAGCGGGGGTGAAGAGACCCAGTACTTC. It codes for CASRGSGGEETQYF.

This clone was recorded a few times. The rearrangement uses TRBV2 and TRBJ1-1, with a tentative D call TRBD1 (5 bases). V lost 6 bases and J 4 bases, leaving 15 bases between the germline ends. The CDR3 loop spans 14 amino acids. Germline V lookup: CDR1 SNHLY, CDR2 FYNNEI. CDR3 coding DNA: TGTGCCAGCAGGCGCCAGGGCTCGGGCACTGAAGCTTTCTTT. Protein: CASRRQGSGTEAFF.

V usage is TRBV9 and J usage is TRBJ2-3, with D perhaps TRBD2 (7 bases). Between the trimmed V and J ends, which lost 0 bases and 5 bases, there was a span of 13 bases. CDR1 SGDLS and CDR2 YYNGEE come from the germline V gene. The CDR3 runs 15 residues. The CDR3 loop reads CASSVVGGQEDTQYF. For the CDR3, the DNA is TGTGCCAGCAGCGTAGTGGGGGGGCAAGAAGATACGCAGTATTTT.

The chain is built from TRBV28 and TRBJ1-1; D might be TRBD1 (6 bases). Germline CDR1 MDHEN, CDR2 SYDVKM. Trimming cost V 1 base and J 4 bases, with 10 bases left between them. The CDR3 has 14 residues. CDR3 nucleotide sequence: TGTGCCAGCAGTTTATCAGGGGCTGGCACTGAAGCTTTCTTT. Its protein product is CASSLSGAGTEAFF.

The chain is built from TRBV6-5 and TRBJ2-2; possibly TRBD2 for D (5 bases). The CDR3 totals 15 residues. Germline loops: CDR1 MNHEY, CDR2 SVGAGI. CDR3 sequence reads: CAAQRGIRNTGELFF. The CDR3 DNA reads TGTGCAGCCCAGAGAGGGATTAGGAACACCGGGGAGCTGTTTTTT.

The rearrangement links TRBV5-8 to TRBJ1-2; D possibly corresponds to TRBD1 (6 bases). From germline, CDR1 is SGHTS and CDR2 YDEGEE. The V end lost 2 bases, the J end lost 0 bases, and 11 bases lay between the germline ends. The CDR3 has 15 amino acids. CDR3 DNA: TGTGCCAGCAGCTTACCGGACAGACCTAACTATGGCTACACCTTC. Its translation is CASSLPDRPNYGYTF. Using reference TRBV5-8 and TRBJ1-2 for the parts outside the CDR3, the full variable domain is EAGVTQSPTHLIKTRGQQATLRCSPISGHTSVYWYQQALGLGLQFLLWYDEGEERNRGNFPPRFSGRQFPNYSSELNVNALELEDSALYLCASSLPDRPNYGYTFGSGTRLTVV.

The V gene is TRBV10-3, the J gene TRBJ1-1, with 7 bases matching TRBD1. Per the germline V gene, CDR1 is ENHRY and CDR2 is SYGVKD. This CDR3 has 13 amino acids. V trimming: 4 bases; J trimming: 5 bases; junction bases outside the gene matches: 4. In DNA form, the CDR3 reads TGTGCCATCAGTGCAGGGGGGAGGACTGAAGCTTTCTTT. Its translation: CAISAGGRTEAFF.

CDR3 sequence reads: CASADSVLATNEKLFF. CDR3 DNA sequence: TGTGCCAGCGCAGACAGCGTTCTTGCAACTAATGAAAAACTGTTTTTT. The chain couples TRBV25-1 to TRBJ1-4; the D gene is possibly TRBD1 (5 bases). Trimming stripped 8 bases from V and 0 bases from J, with 16 bases between. Germline loops: CDR1 MGHDK, CDR2 SYGVNS. The CDR3 contains 16 residues.

The chain couples TRBV7-9 to TRBJ1-1; possibly TRBD1 for D (6 bases). The CDR3 is made up of 15 amino acids. V dropped 5 bases and J dropped 2 bases, with 15 bases sitting between them. Germline V gives CDR1 SEHNR, CDR2 FQNEAQ (reference sequence). This CDR3 reads CASSLSGTRNTEAFF. CDR3 nucleotides: TGTGCCAGCAGCCTATCCGGGACAAGAAACACTGAAGCTTTCTTT. The entire variable domain, with the rest obtained from reference TRBV7-9 and TRBJ1-1, is as follows: DTGVSQNPRHKITKRGQNVTFRCDPISEHNRLYWYRQTLGQGPEFLTYFQNEAQLEKSRLLSDRFSAERPKGSFSTLEIQRTEQGDSAMYLCASSLSGTRNTEAFFGQGTRLTVV.

The chain joins TRBV9 to TRBJ2-2; 9 bases line up with TRBD1. Germline lookup yields CDR1 SGDLS and CDR2 YYNGEE. J gave up 5 bases and V 7 bases, and 9 bases lay outside the gene matches. The CDR3 contains 15 residues. CDR3 loop: CASRQGQGFTGELFF. As DNA, the CDR3 is TGTGCCAGCCGTCAAGGACAGGGGTTTACCGGGGAGCTGTTTTTT.